The clone carrying this T cell receptor (beta chain) was found many times. This specimen belongs to a study of T cells in Graves' hyperthyroidism and ophthalmopathy. Losses at the gene ends were 3 bases for V and 1 base for J; bases not matched to a gene: 12. The CDR3 is made up of 17 amino acids. CDR1 is GTSNPN and CDR2 is SVGIG in the germline V gene (reference sequence). There were TCR beta CDR3 regions amplified from RNA transcripts. When the TCR CDR3 underwent first-round RT-PCR, the HTBI primer set was used. From the multiplex PCR reads, TCRdb called clonotypes with MiXCR, one entry per CDR3 protein. Of under 650,000 distinct CDR3 sequences listed, about 16% are singletons.

This chain joins TRBV30 and TRBJ2-1, with 7 bases lining up with TRBD2. The TCR originated in a woman between 25 and 40 years old with Graves' hyperthyroidism. Sequencing was carried out using blood. CDR3 region: CAWRGAGVGISYNEQFF. The CDR3 bases are TGTGCCTGGAGAGGGGCGGGAGTTGGAATTTCCTACAATGAGCAGTTCTTC. Based on the CDR3 plus reference TRBV30 and TRBJ2-1, the full variable domain is SQTIHQWPATLVQPVGSPLSLECTVEGTSNPNLYWYRQAAGRGLQLLFYSVGIGQISSEVPQNLSASRPQDRQFILSSKKLLLSDSGFYLCAWRGAGVGISYNEQFFGPGTRLTVL.